This T cell receptor beta chain was retrieved from a study of blood T cell repertoires in COVID-19. Using immunoSEQ multiplex PCR, the repertoire was profiled, and TCRdb retains in-frame clones only, with some absent. The data contain 200,000 or so clones, 70% to 90% of them seen just once; the ten biggest clones take up 0.75% to 0.9%. Germline lookup yields CDR1 SNHLY and CDR2 FYNNEI. The CDR3 is 15 amino acids. Trimming took off 6 bases at V and 4 bases at J, with 18 bases between the two ends. This clonotype was obtained from a woman in her 70s with acute or convalescent COVID-19. What was sequenced was peripheral blood. The rearrangement uses TRBV2 and TRBJ1-2, with D possibly being TRBD1 (5 bases). CDR3 DNA: TGTGCCAGCAGAGATACCGGGGGAAGAAGCTATGGCTACACCTTC. Protein product: CASRDTGGRSYGYTF. Drawing the rest from reference TRBV2 and TRBJ1-2, the complete variable domain is EPEVTQTPSHQVTQMGQEVILRCVPISNHLYFYWYRQILGQKVEFLVSFYNNEISEKSEIFDDQFSVERPDGSNFTLKIRSTKLEDSAMYFCASRDTGGRSYGYTFGSGTRLTVV.